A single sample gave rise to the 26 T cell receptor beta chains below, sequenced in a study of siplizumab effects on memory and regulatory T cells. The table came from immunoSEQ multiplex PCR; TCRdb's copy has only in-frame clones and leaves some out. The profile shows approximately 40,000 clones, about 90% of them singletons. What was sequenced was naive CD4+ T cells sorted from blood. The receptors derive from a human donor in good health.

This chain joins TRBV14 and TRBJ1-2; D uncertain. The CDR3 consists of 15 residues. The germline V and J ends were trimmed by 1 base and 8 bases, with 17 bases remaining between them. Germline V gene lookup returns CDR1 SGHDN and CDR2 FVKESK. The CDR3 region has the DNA TGTGCCAGCAGCCAAGGGGCGGTAGCGGGTGTCGGCTACACCTTC. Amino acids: CASSQGAVAGVGYTF. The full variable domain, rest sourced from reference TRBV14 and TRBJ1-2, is EAGVTQFPSHSVIEKGQTVTLRCDPISGHDNLYWYRRVMGKEIKFLLHFVKESKQDESGMPNNRFLAERTGGTYSTLKVQPAELEDSGVYFCASSQGAVAGVGYTFGSGTRLTVV.

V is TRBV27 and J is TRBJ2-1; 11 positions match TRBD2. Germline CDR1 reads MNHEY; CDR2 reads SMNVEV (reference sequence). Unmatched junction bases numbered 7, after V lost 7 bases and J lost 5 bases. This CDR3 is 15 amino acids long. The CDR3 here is CASTLRGLADNEQFF. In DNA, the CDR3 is TGTGCCAGCACCCTAAGGGGACTAGCGGACAATGAGCAGTTCTTC.

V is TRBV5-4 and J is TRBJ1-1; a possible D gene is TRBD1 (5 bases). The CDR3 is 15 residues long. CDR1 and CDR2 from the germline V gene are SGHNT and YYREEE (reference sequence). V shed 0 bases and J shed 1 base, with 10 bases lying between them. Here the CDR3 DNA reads TGTGCCAGCAGCTTGGCCGCCAGGGCGAACACTGAAGCTTTCTTT. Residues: CASSLAARANTEAFF.

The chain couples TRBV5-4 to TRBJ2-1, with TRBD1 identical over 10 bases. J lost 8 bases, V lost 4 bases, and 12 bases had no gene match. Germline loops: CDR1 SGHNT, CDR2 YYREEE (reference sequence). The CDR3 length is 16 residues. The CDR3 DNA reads TGTGCCAGCAGCACGGGACAGGGGTTTGGGGTTGATGAGCAGTTCTTC. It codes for CASSTGQGFGVDEQFF.

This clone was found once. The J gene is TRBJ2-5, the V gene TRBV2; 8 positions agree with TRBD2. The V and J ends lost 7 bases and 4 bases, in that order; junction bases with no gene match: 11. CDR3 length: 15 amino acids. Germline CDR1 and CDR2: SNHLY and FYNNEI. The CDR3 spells CASTPQGLGGETQYF. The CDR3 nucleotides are TGTGCCAGCACCCCCCAGGGACTAGGGGGAGAGACCCAGTACTTC.

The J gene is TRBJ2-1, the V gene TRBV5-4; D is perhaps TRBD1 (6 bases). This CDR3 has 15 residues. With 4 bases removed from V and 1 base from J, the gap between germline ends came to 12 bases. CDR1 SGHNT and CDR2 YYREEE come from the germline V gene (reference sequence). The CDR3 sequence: CASSTDRNSYNEQFF. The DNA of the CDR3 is TGTGCCAGCAGCACGGACAGAAATTCCTACAATGAGCAGTTCTTC.

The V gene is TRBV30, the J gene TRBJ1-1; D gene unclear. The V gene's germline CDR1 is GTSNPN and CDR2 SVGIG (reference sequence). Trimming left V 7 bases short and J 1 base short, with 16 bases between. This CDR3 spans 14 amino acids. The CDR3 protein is CALSVGSKNTEAFF. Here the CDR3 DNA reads TGTGCCTTAAGTGTGGGCAGCAAGAACACTGAAGCTTTCTTT.

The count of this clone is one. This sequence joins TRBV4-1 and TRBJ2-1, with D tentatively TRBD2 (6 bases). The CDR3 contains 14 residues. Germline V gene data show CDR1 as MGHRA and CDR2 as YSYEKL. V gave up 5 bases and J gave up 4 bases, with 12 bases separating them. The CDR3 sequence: CASSSGTQYNEQFF. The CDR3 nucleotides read TGCGCCAGCAGCTCCGGGACTCAATACAATGAGCAGTTCTTC.

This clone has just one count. In nucleotides, the CDR3 is TGTGCCAGCAGTTACGCGCAACTAGCGGGAGATGAGCAGTACTTC. Amino acid sequence: CASSYAQLAGDEQYF. The chain has TRBV6-5 and TRBJ2-7, with 11 bases aligning to TRBD2. Germline trimming cut 2 bases from V and 7 bases from J; bases unmatched to any gene: 7. CDR3 length: 15 amino acids. The germline V gene encodes CDR1 MNHEY and CDR2 SVGAGI.

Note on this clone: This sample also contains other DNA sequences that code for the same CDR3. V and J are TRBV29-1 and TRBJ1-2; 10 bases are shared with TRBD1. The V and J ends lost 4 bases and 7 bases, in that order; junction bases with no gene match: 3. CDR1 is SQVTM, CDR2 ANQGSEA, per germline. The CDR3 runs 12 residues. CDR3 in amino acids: CSVGQGAGGYTF. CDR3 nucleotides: TGCAGCGTTGGACAGGGGGCGGGTGGCTACACCTTC.

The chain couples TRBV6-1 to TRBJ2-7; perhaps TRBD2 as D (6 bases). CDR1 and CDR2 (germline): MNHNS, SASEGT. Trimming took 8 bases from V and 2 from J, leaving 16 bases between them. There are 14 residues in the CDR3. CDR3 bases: TGTGCCAGCTGGGCCGGAGGGACCCCCTACGAGCAGTACTTC. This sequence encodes CASWAGGTPYEQYF.

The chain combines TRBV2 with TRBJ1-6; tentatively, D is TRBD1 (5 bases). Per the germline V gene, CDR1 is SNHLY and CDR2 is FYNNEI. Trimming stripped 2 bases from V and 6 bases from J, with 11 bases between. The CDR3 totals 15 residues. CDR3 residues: CASSERQGGNSPLHF. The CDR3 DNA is TGTGCCAGCAGTGAACGGCAGGGTGGTAATTCACCCCTCCACTTT.

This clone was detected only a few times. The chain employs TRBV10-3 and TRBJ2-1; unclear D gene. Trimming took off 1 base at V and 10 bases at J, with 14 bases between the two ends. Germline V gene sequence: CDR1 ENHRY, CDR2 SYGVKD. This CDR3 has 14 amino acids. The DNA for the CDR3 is TGTGCCATCAGTGAGTATGACCCCGCTGGGGAGCAGTTCTTC. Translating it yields CAISEYDPAGEQFF.

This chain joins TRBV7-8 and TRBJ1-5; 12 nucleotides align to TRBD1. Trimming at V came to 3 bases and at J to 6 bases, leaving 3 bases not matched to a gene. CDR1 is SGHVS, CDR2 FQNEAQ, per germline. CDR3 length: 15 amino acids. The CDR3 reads CASSFRDRGLQPQHF. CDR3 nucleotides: TGTGCCAGCAGCTTCCGGGACAGGGGGCTTCAGCCCCAGCATTTT.

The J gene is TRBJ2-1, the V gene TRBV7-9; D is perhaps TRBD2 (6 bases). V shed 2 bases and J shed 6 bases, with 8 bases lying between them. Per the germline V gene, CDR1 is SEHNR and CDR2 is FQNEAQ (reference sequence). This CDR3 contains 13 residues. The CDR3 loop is CASSLRGANEQFF. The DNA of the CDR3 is TGTGCCAGCAGCTTACGCGGGGCCAATGAGCAGTTCTTC. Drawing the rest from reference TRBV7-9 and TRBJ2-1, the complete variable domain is DTGVSQNPRHKITKRGQNVTFRCDPISEHNRLYWYRQTLGQGPEFLTYFQNEAQLEKSRLLSDRFSAERPKGSFSTLEIQRTEQGDSAMYLCASSLRGANEQFFGPGTRLTVL.

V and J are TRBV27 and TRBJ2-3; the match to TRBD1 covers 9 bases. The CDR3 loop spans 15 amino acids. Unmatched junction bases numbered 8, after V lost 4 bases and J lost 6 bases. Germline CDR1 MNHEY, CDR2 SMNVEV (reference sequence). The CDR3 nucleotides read TGTGCCAGCAGTTCGCTACAGGGGGCAGGGGATACGCAGTATTTT. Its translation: CASSSLQGAGDTQYF.

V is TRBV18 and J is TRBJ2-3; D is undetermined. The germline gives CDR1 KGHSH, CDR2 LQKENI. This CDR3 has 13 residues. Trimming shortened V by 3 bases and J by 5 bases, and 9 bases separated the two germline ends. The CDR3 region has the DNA TGTGCCAGCTCACCCCACACTCGAGATACGCAGTATTTT. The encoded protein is CASSPHTRDTQYF.

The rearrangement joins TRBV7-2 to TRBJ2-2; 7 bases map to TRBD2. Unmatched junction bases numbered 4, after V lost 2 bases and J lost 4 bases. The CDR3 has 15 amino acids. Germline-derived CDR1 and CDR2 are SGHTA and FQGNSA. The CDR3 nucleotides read TGTGCCAGCAGCTTAACGGTAGCGGGCACCGGGGAGCTGTTTTTT. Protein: CASSLTVAGTGELFF.

This chain's CDR3 is CASSLEAGAGANVLTF. CDR3 nucleotides: TGCGCCAGCAGCTTGGAGGCGGGGGCTGGGGCCAACGTCCTGACTTTC. The genes are TRBV5-1 and TRBJ2-6, with 7 bases aligning to TRBD2. The V gene end was trimmed by 0 bases and the J gene end by 2 bases; junction bases not matched to a gene: 2. Germline V gene data show CDR1 as SGHRS and CDR2 as YFSETQ. There are 16 residues in the CDR3.

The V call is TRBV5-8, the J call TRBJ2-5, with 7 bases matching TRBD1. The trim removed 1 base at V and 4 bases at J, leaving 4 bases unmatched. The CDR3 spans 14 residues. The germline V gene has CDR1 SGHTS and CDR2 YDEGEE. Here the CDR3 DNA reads TGTGCCAGCAGCTTGACAGGGGTTGGAGAGACCCAGTACTTC. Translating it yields CASSLTGVGETQYF. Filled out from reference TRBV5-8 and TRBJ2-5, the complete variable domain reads EAGVTQSPTHLIKTRGQQATLRCSPISGHTSVYWYQQALGLGLQFLLWYDEGEERNRGNFPPRFSGRQFPNYSSELNVNALELEDSALYLCASSLTGVGETQYFGPGTRLLVL.

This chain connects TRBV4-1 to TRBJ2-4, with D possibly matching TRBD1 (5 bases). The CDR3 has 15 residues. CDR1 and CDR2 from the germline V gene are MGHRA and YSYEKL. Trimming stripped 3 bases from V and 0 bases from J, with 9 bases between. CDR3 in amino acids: CASSHLQVAKNIQYF. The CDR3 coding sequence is TGCGCCAGCAGCCATTTACAGGTAGCCAAAAACATTCAGTACTTC.

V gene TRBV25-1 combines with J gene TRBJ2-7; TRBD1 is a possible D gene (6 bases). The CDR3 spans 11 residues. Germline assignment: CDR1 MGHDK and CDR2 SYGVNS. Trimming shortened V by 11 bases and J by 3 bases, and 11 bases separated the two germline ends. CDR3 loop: CASGQLYEQYF. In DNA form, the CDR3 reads TGTGCCTCCGGACAGCTCTACGAGCAGTACTTC.

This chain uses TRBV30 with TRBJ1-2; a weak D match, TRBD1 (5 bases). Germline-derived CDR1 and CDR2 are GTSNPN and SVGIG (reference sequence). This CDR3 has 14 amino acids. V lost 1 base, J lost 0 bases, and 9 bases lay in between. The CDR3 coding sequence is TGTGCCTGGAGTGAGGGGATAGCTAACTATGGCTACACCTTC. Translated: CAWSEGIANYGYTF.

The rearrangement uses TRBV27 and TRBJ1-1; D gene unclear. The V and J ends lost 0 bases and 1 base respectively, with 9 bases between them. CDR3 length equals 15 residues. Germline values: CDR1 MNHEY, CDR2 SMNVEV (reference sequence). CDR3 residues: CASSLSGIWNTEAFF. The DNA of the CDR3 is TGTGCCAGCAGTTTATCAGGGATTTGGAACACTGAAGCTTTCTTT.

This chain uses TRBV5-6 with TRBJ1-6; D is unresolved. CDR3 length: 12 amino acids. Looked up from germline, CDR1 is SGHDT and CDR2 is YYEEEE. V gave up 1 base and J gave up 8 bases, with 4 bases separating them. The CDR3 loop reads CASSLNDSPLHF. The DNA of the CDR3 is TGTGCCAGCAGCTTGAATGATTCACCCCTCCACTTT.

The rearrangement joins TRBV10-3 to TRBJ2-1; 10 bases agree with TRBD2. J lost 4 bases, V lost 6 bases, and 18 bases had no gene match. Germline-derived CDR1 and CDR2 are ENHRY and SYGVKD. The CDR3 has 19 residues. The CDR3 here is CAIRTTGLAGVRGYNEQFF. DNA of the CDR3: TGTGCCATCAGAACTACGGGGCTAGCGGGAGTGAGAGGTTACAATGAGCAGTTCTTC.